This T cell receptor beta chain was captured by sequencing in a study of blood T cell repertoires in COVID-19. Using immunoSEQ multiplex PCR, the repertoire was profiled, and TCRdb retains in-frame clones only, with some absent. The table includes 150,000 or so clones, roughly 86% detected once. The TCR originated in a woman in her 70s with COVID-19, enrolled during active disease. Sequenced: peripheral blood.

CDR3 sequence reads: CASSLPSGQIYSNQPQHF. CDR3 in DNA: TGTGCCAGTAGCCTCCCGTCGGGACAGATATATAGCAATCAGCCCCAGCATTTT. The chain recombines TRBV19 with TRBJ1-5; 7 bases map to TRBD1. The V gene end was trimmed by 6 bases and the J gene end by 0 bases; junction bases not matched to a gene: 14. The CDR3 contains 18 residues. Per the germline V gene, CDR1 is LNHDA and CDR2 is SQIVND (reference sequence).